One T cell receptor beta chain is described in this entry. The data are from a study of cytomegalovirus exposure and HLA in healthy donors. About the study: From HLA-typed donors, an early data release held about 92 million unique TCRs.

CDR3 length equals 16 residues. CDR1 is SGHNT, CDR2 YYREEE, per germline (reference sequence). Germline trimming cut 4 bases from V and 4 bases from J; bases unmatched to any gene: 9. PCR was performed using 60 Vbeta and 13 Jbeta primers. TCRdb's table, derived via immunoSEQ multiplex PCR, lists solely in-frame clones and lacks some. The sample lists 190,000 or so clones; approximately 82% were seen once. This clonotype originated in a woman aged 50 to 60 in good health and CMV-seropositive. The gene calls are TRBV5-4 and TRBJ2-5, with 11 bases fitting TRBD2. The sequenced material came from PBMCs. CDR3 loop: CASSVTSGAFGETQYF. CDR3 coding DNA: TGTGCCAGCAGCGTGACTAGCGGGGCCTTTGGAGAGACCCAGTACTTC. Combining the CDR3 with reference TRBV5-4 and TRBJ2-5 gives the whole variable domain ETGVTQSPTHLIKTRGQQVTLRCSSQSGHNTVSWYQQALGQGPQFIFQYYREEENGRGNFPPRFSGLQFPNYSSELNVNALELDDSALYLCASSVTSGAFGETQYFGPGTRLLVL.